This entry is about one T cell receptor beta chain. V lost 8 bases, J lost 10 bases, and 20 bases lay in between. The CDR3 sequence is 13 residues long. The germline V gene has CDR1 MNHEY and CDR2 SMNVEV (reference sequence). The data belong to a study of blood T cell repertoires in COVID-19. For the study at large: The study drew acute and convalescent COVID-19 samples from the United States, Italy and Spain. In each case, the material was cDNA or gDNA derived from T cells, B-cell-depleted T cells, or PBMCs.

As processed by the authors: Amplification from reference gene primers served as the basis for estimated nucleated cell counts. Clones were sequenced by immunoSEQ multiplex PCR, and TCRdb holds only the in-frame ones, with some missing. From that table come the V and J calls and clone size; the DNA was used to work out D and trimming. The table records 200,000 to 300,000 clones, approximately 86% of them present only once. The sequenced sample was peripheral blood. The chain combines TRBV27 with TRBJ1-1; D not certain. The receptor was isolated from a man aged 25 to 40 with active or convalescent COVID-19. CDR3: CASYHGEGDRAFF. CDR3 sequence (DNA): TGTGCCAGCTATCATGGGGAGGGTGACCGAGCTTTCTTT.